These T cell receptor beta chains were read from a single sample in a study of Graves' ophthalmopathy and Graves' hyperthyroidism. TCRdb re-called the multiplex PCR reads through MiXCR, storing one row per CDR3 protein. Of about 500,000 distinct CDR3 sequences listed, approximately 14% are singletons. The sequencing input was blood. The receptors shown here come from a woman in her thirties with Graves' ophthalmopathy. Both conserved end residues are part of each CDR3. The order of the fields is CDR3 DNA, CDR3 protein, clone size, V gene, J gene, D gene, CDR3 length. A D gene is named only where the DNA matches it firmly. Not every row has a clone size; where given, it reads once, few, many or a size class.

TGTGCCAGCAGTTACTCGCGTGGGGGGGCCAACGTCCTGACTTTC,CASSYSRGGANVLTF,many,TRBV6-5,TRBJ2-6,NA,15
TGTGCCAGCAGCTTAGCTGGAGACCCCCAGGCTTTCTTT,CASSLAGDPQAFF,many,TRBV7-8,TRBJ1-1,NA,13
TGTGCCATCAGTGAGTTCGGGGGCGAGCAGTACTTC,CAISEFGGEQYF,many,TRBV10-3,TRBJ2-7,NA,12
TGTGCCAGCAGTTTAGGAGGCCCTGACGAGCAGTACTTC,CASSLGGPDEQYF,many,TRBV12-3/TRBV12-4,TRBJ2-7,NA,13
TGTGCCAGCGCCTGGGGCAGGGGGCGAACTGAAGCTTTCTTT,CASAWGRGRTEAFF,few,TRBV2,TRBJ1-1,TRBD1,14
TGTGCCAGCAGTCCGGGACTAGAGGCGTCCGAGCAGTACTTC,CASSPGLEASEQYF,many,TRBV6-2/TRBV6-3,TRBJ2-7,TRBD2,14
TGTGCCAGTAGTTTACAGGTCTATGGGGCCAACGTCCTGACTTTC,CASSLQVYGANVLTF,NA,TRBV19,TRBJ2-6,NA,15
TGTGCCTGGAGTTTTCCGGGACAGGGGGTTGGCTACACCTTC,CAWSFPGQGVGYTF,many,TRBV30,TRBJ1-2,TRBD1,14
TGTGCCACTACCGCCCTTCGGGGGTCCGGAAACACCATATATTTT,CATTALRGSGNTIYF,many,TRBV10-3,TRBJ1-3,NA,15
TGTGCCAGCAGCATTACAAGAAACTATGGCTACACCTTC,CASSITRNYGYTF,many,TRBV28,TRBJ1-2,NA,13
TGTGCCAGCAGTGCGTTAGGGACTGAAGCTTTCTTT,CASSALGTEAFF,many,TRBV6-1,TRBJ1-1,NA,12
TGTGCCAGCAGTCACATAGGGGGTAAAGAAGAGACCCAGTACTTC,CASSHIGGKEETQYF,NA,TRBV27,TRBJ2-5,NA,15
TGCGCCAGCAGCTTGGCAGGTCGAAGAGTGGGGGGCGAGCAGTACTTC,CASSLAGRRVGGEQYF,NA,TRBV5-1,TRBJ2-7,NA,16
TGCGCCAGCAGTGAGGTGACAGGGCCTTATCGAACCGGGGAGCTGTTTTTT,CASSEVTGPYRTGELFF,many,TRBV10-2,TRBJ2-2,TRBD1,17
TGTGCCATCAGTGAGTCGAACCGGGCAGGGACGAACACCGGGGAGCTGTTTTTT,CAISESNRAGTNTGELFF,NA,TRBV10-3,TRBJ2-2,NA,18
TGTGCCAGCAGCCCTTTAGACCGGACCGGGGAGCTGTTTTTT,CASSPLDRTGELFF,many,TRBV9,TRBJ2-2,NA,14
TGCGCCAGCAGCTTTACAGGGTATGGAACTGAAGCTTTCTTT,CASSFTGYGTEAFF,many,TRBV5-1,TRBJ1-1,NA,14
TGCAGTGCTAGAGATCTCTACAGGGAAGCCTACGAGCAGTACTTC,CSARDLYREAYEQYF,many,TRBV20-1,TRBJ2-7,NA,15
TGTGCCAGCAGTGGACTAGCCCTTATAGACACAGATACGCAGTATTTT,CASSGLALIDTDTQYF,NA,TRBV6-4,TRBJ2-3,TRBD2,16
TGTGCCAGCAGCCGGGTAGCGGGGGCATCAGAGACCCAGTACTTC,CASSRVAGASETQYF,many,TRBV7-3,TRBJ2-5,TRBD2,15
TGTGCCAGCAGGAGATCTACAGGGGGCGCTGAAGCTTTCTTT,CASRRSTGGAEAFF,many,TRBV28,TRBJ1-1,TRBD1,14
TGCAGTGCCACAGAGATCGCGAACACCGGGGAGCTGTTTTTT,CSATEIANTGELFF,few,TRBV20-1,TRBJ2-2,NA,14
TGTGCCAGCAGCTTAGCGGGAGGGCCGGAGGAGCAGTACTTC,CASSLAGGPEEQYF,NA,TRBV7-8,TRBJ2-7,TRBD2,14
TGTGCCAGCAGTCGGACAGGGGATCCCGGGGAGCTGTTTTTT,CASSRTGDPGELFF,NA,TRBV12-3/TRBV12-4,TRBJ2-2,TRBD1,14
TGCAGTGCTTCGCCGGGCCCCGAGCGGGAGACCCAGTACTTC,CSASPGPERETQYF,many,TRBV20-1,TRBJ2-5,NA,14
TGTGCCTGGAGTGTACAGGGGTTCTATGGCTACACCTTC,CAWSVQGFYGYTF,many,TRBV30,TRBJ1-2,TRBD1,13
TGCAGTGCTTTAGGGCCCAGCAATCAGCCCCAGCATTTT,CSALGPSNQPQHF,many,TRBV20-1,TRBJ1-5,NA,13
TGTGCCAGCAGCCCACTTATGGGCGGGAGTAACGAGCAGTACTTC,CASSPLMGGSNEQYF,NA,TRBV4-2,TRBJ2-7,TRBD2,15
TGTGCCAGCAGCGGGGAGCCCGGGAACATTCAGTACTTC,CASSGEPGNIQYF,NA,TRBV11-2,TRBJ2-4,NA,13
TGTGCCAGTACCACCCCTGAACGTGGGACAGGGAACGGCTACACCTTC,CASTTPERGTGNGYTF,many,TRBV19,TRBJ1-2,TRBD1,16
TGTGCCACCAGCGACAGACAGGGTGACATTCAGTACTTC,CATSDRQGDIQYF,many,TRBV15,TRBJ2-4,TRBD1,13
TGCGCCAGCAGTAGCGGGACGGATTCTGGGGCCAACGTCCTGACTTTC,CASSSGTDSGANVLTF,many,TRBV5-1,TRBJ2-6,TRBD2,16
TGTGCCTGGAAGGCCTTAGCGGGAATAAGGGAGACCCAGTACTTC,CAWKALAGIRETQYF,NA,TRBV30,TRBJ2-5,TRBD2,15
TGTGCCAGCAGCTTTAGGAGCTCCTACGAGCAGTACTTC,CASSFRSSYEQYF,many,TRBV7-2,TRBJ2-7,NA,13
TGCGCCAGCAGCCAAGATCAAGGGCAGGGGGAGGGCTACACCTTC,CASSQDQGQGEGYTF,NA,TRBV4-1,TRBJ1-2,TRBD1,15
TGCAGCGTTGAAGGGACAGAAGGTGAAAAACTGTTTTTT,CSVEGTEGEKLFF,few,TRBV29-1,TRBJ1-4,NA,13
TGTGCCAGTAGTGCCTCCGGGACCCTCTATGGCTACACCTTC,CASSASGTLYGYTF,many,TRBV19,TRBJ1-2,NA,14
TGCAGTGCCCCAAGGCCCGAAACTGAAGCTTTCTTT,CSAPRPETEAFF,NA,TRBV20-1,TRBJ1-1,NA,12
TGCAGTGCTAGACTCTACGGGGCCGCTTCGGAAGCTTTCTTT,CSARLYGAASEAFF,many,TRBV20-1,TRBJ1-1,NA,14
TGTGCCAGTAGTACCGGACGCGAGACCCAGTACTTC,CASSTGRETQYF,many,TRBV19,TRBJ2-5,NA,12
TGCAGTGCTAGAAGTGGGGCAGGGGGCGCGTACGAGCAGTACTTC,CSARSGAGGAYEQYF,many,TRBV20-1,TRBJ2-7,TRBD1,15
TGTGCCATCAGTGAGCTGGGGACAGGCGATTACCAAGAGACCCAGTACTTC,CAISELGTGDYQETQYF,NA,TRBV10-3,TRBJ2-5,TRBD1,17
TGCGCCAGGGGTGTCCGGCGGACCTTCTATGGCTACACCTTC,CARGVRRTFYGYTF,many,TRBV5-1,TRBJ1-2,NA,14
TGCGCCAGCAGCCACTCGGGACTAGCGGGGGGGCAAGAGACCCAGTACTTC,CASSHSGLAGGQETQYF,many,TRBV4-1,TRBJ2-5,TRBD2,17
TGTGCCAGCAGCGTTCGGCCCGGCTACGAGCAGTACTTC,CASSVRPGYEQYF,many,TRBV9,TRBJ2-7,NA,13
TGCAGCGAAAGGGGACAGAGCACTGAAGCTTTCTTT,CSERGQSTEAFF,many,TRBV20-1,TRBJ1-1,TRBD1,12
TGTGCCAGCAGCTTACCGGGTCGGGATCAACCCTACGAGCAGTACTTC,CASSLPGRDQPYEQYF,many,TRBV7-2,TRBJ2-7,NA,16
TGTGCCAGCAGCCCCCCGGGGCGCGACACCGGGGAGCTGTTTTTT,CASSPPGRDTGELFF,few,TRBV11-2,TRBJ2-2,NA,15
TGTGCCAGCAGCTTCCCGGGACAGGGCGACTATGGCTACACCTTC,CASSFPGQGDYGYTF,many,TRBV7-9,TRBJ1-2,TRBD1,15
TGTGCCAGCAGTTCCTCGGGACAGGGGTATGCTTTCTTT,CASSSSGQGYAFF,NA,TRBV6-5,TRBJ1-1,TRBD1,13